This T cell receptor beta chain is from a study of shared clonotypes between healthy human individuals. Overall study results and limits: Sequencing depth was a factor that was expected to affect clonotype sharing among donors.

About this clone itself: The antigen is unknown.

CDR3 length equals 14 residues. In germline, CDR1 is SNHLY, CDR2 FYNNEI. The V end was cut by 2 bases, the J end by 6 bases, with 11 bases between. Sequencing used immunoSEQ multiplex PCR; TCRdb keeps in-frame clones, though not all of them. The profile shows about half a million clones, 79% of them singletons. Recent acute infections and vaccinations were absent in the healthy HIV-negative adult donors. All participating donors were Caucasian adults from Nashville, Tennessee. The specimen sequenced was PBMCs. This TCR came from a woman aged 40-49 years in good health. Some clones in this sample may be carry-over from other donors' samples. The gene calls are TRBV2 and TRBJ2-1, with D possibly TRBD1 on 5 matching bases. The CDR3 is CASSEWLGANEQFF. CDR3 bases: TGTGCCAGCAGTGAATGGTTAGGGGCCAATGAGCAGTTCTTC.